These 23 T cell receptor beta chains share one sample of origin, sequenced in a study of T cells in localized non-small cell lung cancer (dated by TCRdb to the early 2020s). Library creation used the immunoSEQ multiplex PCR assay. TCRdb mirrors the immuneACCESS table, restricted to in-frame sequences. Some clones are absent from its copies; in checked studies, under half trace to an unresolved V gene, and the reason for the others is unknown. The sample includes tens of thousands of clones, with under 85% observed a single time. The ten biggest clones cover less than 20% of the sample. The sample here was peripheral blood, taken before any cancer treatment. The source is a female donor older than 55 with stage II squamous cell lung carcinoma.

This rearrangement joins TRBV5-4 to TRBJ1-4; TRBD1 matches at 7 bases. Trimming took 1 base from V and 8 from J; bases not matched to a gene: 8. Germline CDR1 and CDR2: SGHNT and YYREEE (reference sequence). The CDR3 sequence is 15 residues long. This chain's CDR3 is CASSLNRGLGEKLFF. CDR3 DNA: TGTGCCAGCAGCTTGAACAGGGGATTAGGAGAAAAACTGTTTTTT.

This clone has only one observation. This chain uses TRBV4-3 with TRBJ2-7, with TRBD2 as a possible D gene (6 bases). V was shortened by 4 bases and J by 5 bases, with 21 bases between the two germline ends. Germline loops: CDR1 LGHNA, CDR2 YSLEER. The CDR3 sequence is 16 residues long. The chain's CDR3 is CASSPGGRQGRHEQYF. In DNA, the CDR3 is TGCGCCAGCAGCCCAGGAGGGCGGCAGGGCCGCCACGAGCAGTACTTC.

The CDR3 DNA reads TGCAGCCTGGGAGGACAGGGGTTTGTCCACTATGGCTACACCTTC. Encoded protein: CSLGGQGFVHYGYTF. The chain joins TRBV29-1 to TRBJ1-2, with 9 bases aligning to TRBD1. V was pared by 8 bases and J by 3 bases, with 13 bases of the junction left unmatched. The CDR3 is 15 residues long. The V gene's germline CDR1 is SQVTM and CDR2 ANQGSEA.

The V gene is TRBV4-1, the J gene TRBJ1-2, with no clear D. Germline loops: CDR1 MGHRA, CDR2 YSYEKL. The CDR3 is made up of 14 amino acids. Trimming stripped 0 bases from V and 7 bases from J, with 12 bases between. The CDR3 nucleotides read TGCGCCAGCAGCCAAGATAGAGGGTACGTTGGCTACACCTTC. This encodes CASSQDRGYVGYTF.

The chain is built from TRBV28 and TRBJ1-2; a possible D gene is TRBD1 (5 bases). The V gene lost 5 bases and the J gene lost 8 bases, with 15 bases spanning the gap. The CDR3 sequence is 13 residues long. CDR1 is MDHEN and CDR2 is SYDVKM in the germline V gene. This CDR3 is CASSPGPTWGYTF. The CDR3 nucleotides read TGTGCCAGCAGTCCGGGACCAACGTGGGGCTACACCTTC.

This clone was observed once. V is TRBV5-6 and J is TRBJ1-5, with TRBD1 as a possible D gene (5 bases). The CDR3 totals 15 residues. CDR1 is SGHDT and CDR2 is YYEEEE in the germline V gene. Trimming took off 1 base at V and 1 base at J, with 9 bases between the two ends. The CDR3 nucleotides are TGTGCCAGCAGCTTGCAGGGAGGGAGCAATCAGCCCCAGCATTTT. Its translation: CASSLQGGSNQPQHF.

The J gene is TRBJ1-5, the V gene TRBV2; the D gene is possibly TRBD1 (6 bases). The germline gives CDR1 SNHLY, CDR2 FYNNEI. Trimming cost V 5 bases and J 1 base, with 12 bases left between them. This CDR3 comprises 15 residues. The CDR3 nucleotides are TGTGCCAGCAGTCGCCGAACAGGGAGCAATCAGCCCCAGCATTTT. This codes for CASSRRTGSNQPQHF.

The chain has TRBV5-4 and TRBJ1-1; 7 nucleotides agree with TRBD1. The CDR3 loop spans 15 amino acids. Germline lookup yields CDR1 SGHNT and CDR2 YYREEE (reference sequence). J gave up 2 bases and V 2 bases, and 6 bases lay outside the gene matches. CDR3 residues: CASSFGQAGNTEAFF. In nucleotides, the CDR3 is TGTGCCAGCAGCTTTGGACAGGCTGGAAACACTGAAGCTTTCTTT.

The V call is TRBV7-8, the J call TRBJ1-1; a possible D gene is TRBD1 (6 bases). The CDR3 runs 13 residues. The V end was cut by 1 base, the J end by 8 bases, with 11 bases between. Looked up from germline, CDR1 is SGHVS and CDR2 is FQNEAQ. The CDR3 region is CASSLGGAAEAFF. In DNA, the CDR3 is TGTGCCAGCAGCTTAGGGGGGGCGGCCGAAGCTTTCTTT.

The chain combines TRBV7-3 with TRBJ1-6; D remains ambiguous. V was trimmed by 2 bases and J by 10 bases, leaving 9 bases between them. This CDR3 has 13 amino acids. CDR1 SGHTA and CDR2 FQGTGA come from the germline V gene. This chain's CDR3 is CASSLDEESPLHF. In nucleotides, the CDR3 is TGTGCCAGCAGCTTAGACGAAGAATCACCCCTCCACTTT.

The rearrangement links TRBV12-5 to TRBJ2-7; TRBD1 aligns across 9 bases. The CDR3 has 14 residues. V shed 1 base, J shed 2 bases, and the junction held 0 bases outside the gene matches. The germline CDR1 and CDR2 sequences are LGHNT and FRNRAP. The CDR3 bases are TGTGCTAGTGGTTTGGGACAGGGGGCCTACGAGCAGTACTTC. Protein: CASGLGQGAYEQYF.

The chain joins TRBV18 to TRBJ2-6; no reliable D call. This CDR3 has 15 amino acids. The V end was cut by 3 bases, the J end by 3 bases, with 9 bases between. Germline V gene sequence: CDR1 KGHSH, CDR2 LQKENI. The CDR3 loop reads CASSPDGGGANVLTF. The CDR3 region has the DNA TGTGCCAGCTCACCTGATGGCGGTGGGGCCAACGTCCTGACTTTC. Full variable domain (remainder filled in from reference TRBV18 and TRBJ2-6): NAGVMQNPRHLVRRRGQEARLRCSPMKGHSHVYWYRQLPEEGLKFMVYLQKENIIDESGMPKERFSAEFPKEGPSILRIQQVVRGDSAAYFCASSPDGGGANVLTFGAGSRLTVL.

J is TRBJ2-3 and V is TRBV18; no clear D gene. Between the trimmed V and J ends, which lost 0 bases and 4 bases, there was a span of 5 bases. Germline CDR1 and CDR2: KGHSH and LQKENI. The CDR3 contains 13 residues. This CDR3 is CASSPPSADTQYF. The CDR3 region has the DNA TGTGCCAGCTCACCACCGTCGGCAGATACGCAGTATTTT. The full variable domain, rest sourced from reference TRBV18 and TRBJ2-3, is NAGVMQNPRHLVRRRGQEARLRCSPMKGHSHVYWYRQLPEEGLKFMVYLQKENIIDESGMPKERFSAEFPKEGPSILRIQQVVRGDSAAYFCASSPPSADTQYFGPGTRLTVL.

The rearrangement joins TRBV6-5 to TRBJ2-7; no reliable D call. The CDR3 consists of 12 residues. Trimming stripped 4 bases from V and 0 bases from J, with 4 bases between. Germline CDR1 reads MNHEY; CDR2 reads SVGAGI. The CDR3 DNA is TGTGCCAGCAGTTCCCTCTCCTACGAGCAGTACTTC. Its protein is CASSSLSYEQYF.

This chain links TRBV4-3 with TRBJ1-2, with D possibly matching TRBD1 (6 bases). In germline, CDR1 is LGHNA, CDR2 YSLEER. Trimming removed 2 bases at V and 5 bases at J, with 18 bases between. This CDR3 has 16 residues. This chain's CDR3 is CASSQYYWTANYGYTF. CDR3 nucleotide sequence: TGCGCCAGCAGCCAATATTATTGGACAGCAAATTATGGCTACACCTTC.

This clone was seen once. V gene TRBV7-9 combines with J gene TRBJ1-1, with a possible D match to TRBD1 (6 bases). The ends were cut back, 3 bases at V and 4 bases at J, with 12 bases in the middle. The CDR3 contains 14 residues. Germline CDR1 SEHNR, CDR2 FQNEAQ (reference sequence). The CDR3: CASSLGGATTEAFF. As DNA, the CDR3 is TGTGCCAGCAGCTTGGGGGGCGCAACCACTGAAGCTTTCTTT.

The gene calls are TRBV6-6 and TRBJ2-7; 9 nucleotides match TRBD1. The junction had 6 bases not matched to a gene; V was cut back by 7 bases and J by 2 bases. The V gene's germline CDR1 is MNHNY and CDR2 SVGAGI (reference sequence). This CDR3 has 14 residues. DNA for the CDR3: TGTGCCAGCAATATACAGGGGGCAGCCTACGAGCAGTACTTC. It yields the protein CASNIQGAAYEQYF.

This chain links TRBV7-3 with TRBJ1-2, with TRBD1 identical over 7 bases. This CDR3 is built from 13 residues. Germline loops: CDR1 SGHTA, CDR2 FQGTGA. V lost 5 bases and J lost 2; bases outside the gene matches: 2. The CDR3 nucleotides are TGTGCCAGCAGCGAACAGGGGAACTATGGCTACACCTTC. Protein product: CASSEQGNYGYTF.

This rearrangement joins TRBV4-2 to TRBJ1-5; D not resolved. The V and J ends lost 4 bases and 6 bases respectively, with 10 bases between them. Germline CDR1 and CDR2: LGHNA and YNFKEQ. CDR3 size: 13 residues. Here the CDR3 DNA reads TGTGCCAGCAGCCCCGATTGGGGTCAGCCCCAGCATTTT. It codes for CASSPDWGQPQHF.

This clone was detected once. The chain recombines TRBV6-5 with TRBJ2-7; D is unclear. The CDR3 runs to 13 residues. Between the trimmed V and J ends, which lost 2 bases and 5 bases, there was a span of 10 bases. Germline V gene data show CDR1 as MNHEY and CDR2 as SVGAGI. The CDR3 DNA is TGTGCCAGCAGTTACCTGTTGCCCAACGAGCAGTACTTC. Amino acid sequence: CASSYLLPNEQYF.

The chain couples TRBV6-1 to TRBJ1-2, with D possibly TRBD1 on 5 matching bases. CDR1 is MNHNS and CDR2 is SASEGT in the germline V gene. V was cut by 3 bases and J by 3 bases, with 17 bases left in between. The CDR3 is 16 residues long. CDR3 sequence (DNA): TGTGCCAGCAGTGACAGGGTAACTAGTTTATACTATGGCTACACCTTC. It encodes CASSDRVTSLYYGYTF.

The rearrangement links TRBV7-3 to TRBJ2-1; 8 nucleotides agree with TRBD2. Germline V CDR1 and CDR2: SGHTA, FQGTGA. The J segment lost 2 bases and the V segment lost 5 bases, leaving 2 bases of the junction unmatched. The CDR3 spans 14 residues. CDR3: CASSNGGAYNEQFF. In DNA, the CDR3 is TGTGCCAGCAGCAACGGGGGGGCCTACAATGAGCAGTTCTTC.

The chain uses TRBV5-1 and TRBJ2-7, with D hard to call. Trimming took off 0 bases at V and 0 bases at J, with 16 bases between the two ends. Germline V gene lookup returns CDR1 SGHRS and CDR2 YFSETQ. The CDR3 has 17 residues. The CDR3: CASSLAPPQAGSYEQYF. CDR3 DNA sequence: TGCGCCAGCAGCTTGGCCCCACCCCAGGCAGGCTCCTACGAGCAGTACTTC.